This entry concerns a single T cell receptor (beta chain). The data were taken from a study of blood T cell repertoires in COVID-19. Study information: T cells, B-cell-depleted T cells, or PBMCs supplied cDNA or gDNA.

Germline values: CDR1 MNHEY, CDR2 SMNVEV (reference sequence). The CDR3 has 13 amino acids. Trimming removed 5 bases from V and 10 bases from J, with 17 bases in between. TCRdb's copy holds only in-frame clones and misses some; the assay was immunoSEQ multiplex PCR. The sample contains roughly 60,000 clones, about 80% of which appear only once. Sequenced input: peripheral blood. The source is a man aged 80 or over with COVID-19, enrolled during active disease. The chain combines TRBV27 with TRBJ1-1; D possibly corresponds to TRBD1 (6 bases). The CDR3 loop reads CASSLSRGGSAFF. The DNA of the CDR3 is TGTGCCAGCAGTCTCTCCCGAGGGGGATCAGCTTTCTTT.